The 10 T cell receptor beta chains in this list originate from one sample, sequenced in a study of CD8 T cells in ankylosing spondylitis. Each CDR3 protein is one row after TCRdb ran MiXCR on the 5' RACE reads. The sample lists 200,000 to 250,000 distinct CDR3 sequences; 8% to 11% were seen once. Input material: blood, either unsorted or a sorted T cell fraction (not recorded which). The receptors derive from a male donor with ankylosing spondylitis or in good health (not recorded which).

The gene calls are TRBV9 and TRBJ2-2; TRBD2 might be the D (6 bases). V lost 1 base to trimming and J lost 0 bases, with 7 bases between them. The germline CDR1 and CDR2 sequences are SGDLS and YYNGEE. There are 15 residues in the CDR3. The CDR3 region is CASSVLATNTGELFF. The CDR3 nucleotides are TGTGCCAGCAGCGTACTAGCGACGAACACCGGGGAGCTGTTTTTT.

This clonotype occurred many times. This rearrangement joins TRBV11-3 to TRBJ2-3, with TRBD1 matching 9 bases. The germline CDR1 and CDR2 sequences are SGHNT and YENEEA. The CDR3 runs to 17 residues. Trimming at V came to 5 bases and at J to 1 base, leaving 10 bases not matched to a gene. The CDR3 here is CASSPGTGTGGTDTQYF. CDR3 sequence (DNA): TGTGCCAGCAGCCCAGGGACAGGGACCGGGGGCACAGATACGCAGTATTTT. The full variable domain, with the rest looked up from reference TRBV11-3 and TRBJ2-3, is EAGVVQSPRYKIIEKKQPVAFWCNPISGHNTLYWYLQNLGQGPELLIRYENEEAVDDSQLPKDRFSAERLKGVDSTLKIQPAELGDSAVYLCASSPGTGTGGTDTQYFGPGTRLTVL.

This clonotype was detected ten times or more. V and J are TRBV27 and TRBJ2-5; D possibly corresponds to TRBD2 (5 bases). This CDR3 spans 13 amino acids. Germline CDR1 is MNHEY and CDR2 is SMNVEV (reference sequence). V dropped 6 bases and J dropped 7 bases, with 15 bases sitting between them. The CDR3 nucleotides are TGTGCCAGCAGCCTATTATTAGGAGGGACCCAGTACTTC. The encoded protein is CASSLLLGGTQYF.

This clonotype was recorded a few times. The chain employs TRBV5-6 and TRBJ2-7, with 10 bases lining up with TRBD1. The V gene end was trimmed by 2 bases and the J gene end by 3 bases; junction bases not matched to a gene: 2. The length of the CDR3 is 14 residues. The germline gives CDR1 SGHDT, CDR2 YYEEEE. This CDR3 reads CASSFDRGHYEQYF. CDR3 bases: TGTGCCAGCAGCTTTGACAGGGGGCACTACGAGCAGTACTTC.

This clonotype was detected many times. V usage is TRBV12-3 or TRBV12-4 and J usage is TRBJ2-1; 7 positions agree with TRBD1. V dropped 5 bases and J dropped 5; count of bases not matched to a gene: 6. This CDR3 is 14 amino acids long. CDR3 sequence (DNA): TGTGCCAGCAGTCGTGACAGGGTGGACAATGAGCAGTTCTTC. Its protein is CASSRDRVDNEQFF.

This clonotype appeared many times. It is unclear where the CDR3 begins or ends on the DNA, so no DNA is shown, and the CDR3 is as TCRdb lists it. The J gene is TRBJ1-2, the V gene TRBV5-6. The length of the CDR3 is 12 amino acids, counting both ends. The germline gives CDR1 SGHDT, CDR2 YYEEEE. CDR3 in amino acids: CASSLAVAVGTF.

This clonotype was counted ten times or more. The J gene is TRBJ2-1, the V gene TRBV5-1; 8 bases line up with TRBD2. CDR3 size: 16 residues. Per germline, CDR1 SGHRS and CDR2 YFSETQ. The J segment lost 1 base and the V segment lost 4 bases, leaving 7 bases of the junction unmatched. CDR3 protein: CASSNAGGGSYNEQFF. The DNA for the CDR3 is TGCGCCAGCAGCAACGCGGGGGGAGGATCCTACAATGAGCAGTTCTTC. Combining the CDR3 with reference TRBV5-1 and TRBJ2-1 gives the whole variable domain KAGVTQTPRYLIKTRGQQVTLSCSPISGHRSVSWYQQTPGQGLQFLFEYFSETQRNKGNFPGRFSGRQFSNSRSEMNVSTLELGDSALYLCASSNAGGGSYNEQFFGPGTRLTVL.

This clonotype occurred a few times. The chain uses TRBV28 and TRBJ2-7; D is undetermined. The germline V gene has CDR1 MDHEN and CDR2 SYDVKM. V was cut by 5 bases and J by 0 bases, with 11 bases left in between. CDR3 length: 14 residues. CDR3 sequence (DNA): TGTGCCAGCAGTCAGGAGTCCCCCTCCTACGAGCAGTACTTC. Amino acid sequence: CASSQESPSYEQYF.

This clonotype was detected many times. J is TRBJ2-3 and V is TRBV20-1, with 9 bases aligning to TRBD2. Germline CDR1 reads DFQATT; CDR2 reads SNEGSKA (reference sequence). V lost 1 base, J lost 0 bases, and 5 bases stayed unmatched. This CDR3 has 16 residues. CDR3 sequence (DNA): TGCAGTGCTAGAGCCCGGACTAGCGTAAGCACAGATACGCAGTATTTT. Amino acids: CSARARTSVSTDTQYF.

The gene calls are TRBV27 and TRBJ2-7; D remains ambiguous. Looked up from germline, CDR1 is MNHEY and CDR2 is SMNVEV (reference sequence). This CDR3 has 11 residues. V shed 3 bases and J shed 9 bases, with 9 bases lying between them. CDR3 nucleotide sequence: TGTGCCAGCAGTTTTGGTGGGTTGCAGTACTTC. This gives the protein CASSFGGLQYF.